Listed below are T cell receptor beta chains from one sample, sequenced in a study of control samples from healthy donors and cancer patients. The assay was immunoSEQ multiplex PCR, and TCRdb's table has in-frame clones only and misses some. This table has 78,000 or so clones, around 84% appearing once. The sample was blood. The receptors shown here come from a man between 45 and 60 years old in good health. The CDR3 runs from the conserved cysteine through the conserved F or W. D genes are given only for firm matches. Clone size is not always given. Where it is, it says once, few, many or a class for expanded clones.

j_call: TRBJ2-7; v_call: TRBV19; clone_size: few; d_call: -; cdr3_aa: CASTSHREPYEQYF; cdr3_nt: TGTGCCAGTACTTCTCACAGGGAACCCTACGAGCAGTACTTC
j_call: TRBJ1-4; v_call: TRBV7-2; clone_size: -; d_call: TRBD1; cdr3_aa: CASSLMGQGVEKLFF; cdr3_nt: TGTGCCAGCAGCTTAATGGGACAGGGGGTAGAAAAACTGTTTTTT
j_call: TRBJ2-7; v_call: TRBV27; clone_size: -; d_call: TRBD2; cdr3_aa: CASRQIAGVPYEQYF; cdr3_nt: TGTGCCAGCAGACAGATAGCGGGAGTACCCTACGAGCAGTACTTC
j_call: TRBJ2-5; v_call: TRBV7-6; clone_size: -; d_call: TRBD2; cdr3_aa: CASSLAMGGSVQETQYF; cdr3_nt: TGTGCCAGCAGCTTAGCGATGGGGGGGTCGGTCCAAGAGACCCAGTACTTC
j_call: TRBJ2-3; v_call: TRBV9; clone_size: -; d_call: TRBD1; cdr3_aa: CASSGSGQSTDTQYF; cdr3_nt: TGTGCCAGCAGCGGTTCGGGACAGAGCACAGATACGCAGTATTTT
j_call: TRBJ2-3; v_call: TRBV5-6; clone_size: -; d_call: -; cdr3_aa: CASSLRTVGDTQYF; cdr3_nt: TGTGCCAGCAGCCTACGGACGGTCGGAGATACGCAGTATTTT
j_call: TRBJ2-3; v_call: TRBV9; clone_size: -; d_call: -; cdr3_aa: CASSVQGQGDTQYF; cdr3_nt: TGTGCCAGCAGCGTACAGGGTCAGGGAGATACGCAGTATTTT
j_call: TRBJ2-7; v_call: TRBV24-1; clone_size: -; d_call: TRBD1; cdr3_aa: CATEGQNSYEQYF; cdr3_nt: TGTGCCACCGAGGGACAGAACTCCTACGAGCAGTACTTC
j_call: TRBJ2-2; v_call: TRBV4-3; clone_size: -; d_call: TRBD2; cdr3_aa: CASSQASGDTGELFF; cdr3_nt: TGCGCCAGCAGCCAAGCTAGCGGGGACACCGGGGAGCTGTTTTTT
j_call: TRBJ1-5; v_call: TRBV5-4; clone_size: -; d_call: TRBD1; cdr3_aa: CASSFGTGNQPQHF; cdr3_nt: TGTGCCAGCAGCTTCGGGACAGGGAATCAGCCCCAGCATTTT
j_call: TRBJ1-5; v_call: TRBV21-1; clone_size: -; d_call: -; cdr3_aa: CASSKKEAEGSQPQHF; cdr3_nt: TGTGCCAGCAGCAAAAAGGAGGCGGAGGGTAGTCAGCCCCAGCATTTT
j_call: TRBJ2-5; v_call: TRBV18; clone_size: -; d_call: -; cdr3_aa: CASQLRQVGQETQYF; cdr3_nt: TGTGCCAGCCAACTTCGGCAGGTGGGCCAAGAGACCCAGTACTTC
j_call: TRBJ2-3; v_call: TRBV4-1; clone_size: -; d_call: -; cdr3_aa: CASSERVPGAADTQYF; cdr3_nt: TGCGCCAGCAGCGAAAGGGTACCCGGGGCGGCAGATACGCAGTATTTT
j_call: TRBJ1-5; v_call: TRBV19; clone_size: once; d_call: -; cdr3_aa: CASSPRGFNQPQHF; cdr3_nt: TGTGCCAGTAGTCCAAGGGGTTTCAATCAGCCCCAGCATTTT
j_call: TRBJ2-7; v_call: TRBV7-9; clone_size: -; d_call: TRBD1; cdr3_aa: CASSFGWTGGTYEQYF; cdr3_nt: TGTGCCAGCAGCTTTGGCTGGACAGGGGGGACCTACGAGCAGTACTTC
j_call: TRBJ2-7; v_call: TRBV5-1; clone_size: -; d_call: TRBD1; cdr3_aa: CASSLAGTGVHEQYF; cdr3_nt: TGCGCCAGCAGCTTGGCCGGGACAGGGGTGCACGAGCAGTACTTC
j_call: TRBJ2-7; v_call: TRBV4-1; clone_size: -; d_call: TRBD1; cdr3_aa: CASSQEQATGGHEQYF; cdr3_nt: TGCGCCAGCAGCCAAGAGCAGGCTACAGGGGGCCACGAGCAGTACTTC
j_call: TRBJ2-3; v_call: TRBV4-1; clone_size: -; d_call: TRBD2; cdr3_aa: CASRVRAGVNTDTQYF; cdr3_nt: TGCGCCAGCAGGGTAAGAGCGGGAGTCAACACAGATACGCAGTATTTT
j_call: TRBJ1-1; v_call: TRBV30; clone_size: once; d_call: -; cdr3_aa: CAWNRNTEAFF; cdr3_nt: TGTGCCTGGAATCGTAACACTGAAGCTTTCTTT
j_call: TRBJ1-2; v_call: TRBV30; clone_size: -; d_call: -; cdr3_aa: CACTTVNYGYTF; cdr3_nt: TGTGCCTGTACCACAGTTAACTATGGCTACACCTTC